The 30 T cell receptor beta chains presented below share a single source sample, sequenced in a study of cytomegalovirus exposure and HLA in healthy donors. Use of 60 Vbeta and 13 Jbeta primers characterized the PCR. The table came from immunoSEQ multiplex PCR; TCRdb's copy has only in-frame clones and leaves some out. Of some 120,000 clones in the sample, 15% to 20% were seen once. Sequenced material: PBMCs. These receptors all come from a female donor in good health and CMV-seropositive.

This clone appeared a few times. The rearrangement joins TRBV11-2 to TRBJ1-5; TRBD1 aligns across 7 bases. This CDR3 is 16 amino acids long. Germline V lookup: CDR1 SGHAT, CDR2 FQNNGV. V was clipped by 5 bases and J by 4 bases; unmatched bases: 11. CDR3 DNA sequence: TGTGCCAGCAGCCGCCCCTACAGGGGCGAGAATCAGCCCCAGCATTTT. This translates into CASSRPYRGENQPQHF.

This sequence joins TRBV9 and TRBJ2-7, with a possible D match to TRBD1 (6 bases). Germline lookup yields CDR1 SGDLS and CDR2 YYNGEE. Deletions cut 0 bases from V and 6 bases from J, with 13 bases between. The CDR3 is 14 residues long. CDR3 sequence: CASSVARDNVEQYF. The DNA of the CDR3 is TGTGCCAGCAGCGTAGCTCGGGACAATGTCGAGCAGTACTTC.

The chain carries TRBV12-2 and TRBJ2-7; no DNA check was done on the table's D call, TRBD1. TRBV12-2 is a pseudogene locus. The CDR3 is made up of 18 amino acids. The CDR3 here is CASRKLQYQGNGSYEQYF. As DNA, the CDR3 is TGTGCAAGTCGCAAACTACAATACCAGGGGAACGGCTCCTACGAGCAGTACTTC.

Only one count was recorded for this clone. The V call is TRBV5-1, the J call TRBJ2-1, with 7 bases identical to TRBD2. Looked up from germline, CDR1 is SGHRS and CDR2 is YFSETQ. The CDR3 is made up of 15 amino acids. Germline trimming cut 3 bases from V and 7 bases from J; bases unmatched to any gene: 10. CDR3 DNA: TGCGCCAGCAGCTATATAGCGGGTATAGGGAATGAGCAGTTCTTC. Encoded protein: CASSYIAGIGNEQFF.

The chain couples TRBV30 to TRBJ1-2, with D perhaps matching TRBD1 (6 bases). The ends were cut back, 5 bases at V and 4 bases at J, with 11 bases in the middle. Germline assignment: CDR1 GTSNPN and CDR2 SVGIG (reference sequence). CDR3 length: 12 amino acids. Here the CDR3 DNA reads TGTGCCTGGTCCCAGGACAGCTATGGCTACACCTTC. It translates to CAWSQDSYGYTF.

The DNA of the CDR3 is TGCGCCAGCAGCCAACCCCCGGGACAGGGCCCCAATGAGCAGTTCTTC. As protein: CASSQPPGQGPNEQFF. The V gene is TRBV4-1, the J gene TRBJ2-1; 9 bases map to TRBD1. The V and J ends lost 2 bases and 6 bases, in that order; junction bases with no gene match: 8. CDR3 size: 16 residues. Germline V gene data show CDR1 as MGHRA and CDR2 as YSYEKL.

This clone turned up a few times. The CDR3 bases are TGTGCCAGCAGTTACTGGGCAGGGGAGGGCCACGAGCAGTACTTC. This sequence encodes CASSYWAGEGHEQYF. The J gene is TRBJ2-7, the V gene TRBV6-5; D is perhaps TRBD2 (7 bases). The germline gives CDR1 MNHEY, CDR2 SVGAGI. The V and J ends lost 1 base and 5 bases respectively, with 15 bases between them. The CDR3 sequence is 15 residues long.

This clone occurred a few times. DNA of the CDR3: TGTGCCAGCAGCTCAGGCAGCGGGGGTTCCAATGAGCAGTTCTTC. Its translation: CASSSGSGGSNEQFF. The V gene is TRBV7-9, the J gene TRBJ2-1, with TRBD2 identical over 8 bases. CDR1 is SEHNR, CDR2 FQNEAQ, per germline (reference sequence). The ends lost 4 bases at V and 6 bases at J; junction bases unmatched: 8. The CDR3 is 15 residues long.

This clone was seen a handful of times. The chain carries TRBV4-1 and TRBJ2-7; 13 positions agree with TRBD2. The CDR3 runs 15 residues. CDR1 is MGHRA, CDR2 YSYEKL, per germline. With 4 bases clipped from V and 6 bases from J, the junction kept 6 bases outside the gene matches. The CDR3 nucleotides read TGCGCCAGCAGCCTTGGACTAGCGGGAGCTACCGAGCAGTACTTC. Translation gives CASSLGLAGATEQYF.

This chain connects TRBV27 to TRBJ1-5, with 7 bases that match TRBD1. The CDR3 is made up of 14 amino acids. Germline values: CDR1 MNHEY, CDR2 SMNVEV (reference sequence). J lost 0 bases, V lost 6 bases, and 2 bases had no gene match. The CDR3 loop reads CASSQGGSNQPQHF. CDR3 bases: TGTGCCAGCAGCCAGGGGGGTAGCAATCAGCCCCAGCATTTT.

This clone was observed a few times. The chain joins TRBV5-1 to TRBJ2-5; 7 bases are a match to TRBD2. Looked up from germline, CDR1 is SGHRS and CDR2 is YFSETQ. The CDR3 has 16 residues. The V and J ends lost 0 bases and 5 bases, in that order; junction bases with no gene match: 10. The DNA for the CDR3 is TGCGCCAGCAGCTTGGGGGACTATGGGCGCACGGAGACCCAGTACTTC. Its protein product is CASSLGDYGRTETQYF.

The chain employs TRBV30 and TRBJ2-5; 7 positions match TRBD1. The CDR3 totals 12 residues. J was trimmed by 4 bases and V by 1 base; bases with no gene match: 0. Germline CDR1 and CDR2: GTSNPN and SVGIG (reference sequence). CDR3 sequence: CAWSAGGETQYF. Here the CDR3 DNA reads TGTGCCTGGAGTGCAGGGGGAGAGACCCAGTACTTC. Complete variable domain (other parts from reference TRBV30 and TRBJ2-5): SQTIHQWPATLVQPVGSPLSLECTVEGTSNPNLYWYRQAAGRGLQLLFYSVGIGQISSEVPQNLSASRPQDRQFILSSKKLLLSDSGFYLCAWSAGGETQYFGPGTRLLVL.

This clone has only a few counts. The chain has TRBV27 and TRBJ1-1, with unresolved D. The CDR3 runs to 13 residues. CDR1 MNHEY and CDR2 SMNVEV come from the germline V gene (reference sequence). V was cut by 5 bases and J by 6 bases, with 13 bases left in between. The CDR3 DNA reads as TGTGCCAGCAGTCTGCTGGGTGGAGCTGAAGCTTTCTTT. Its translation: CASSLLGGAEAFF.

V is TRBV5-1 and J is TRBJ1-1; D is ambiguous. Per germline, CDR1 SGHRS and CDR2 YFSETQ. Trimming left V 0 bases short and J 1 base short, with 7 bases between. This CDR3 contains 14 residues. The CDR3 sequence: CASSLGGANTEAFF. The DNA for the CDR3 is TGCGCCAGCAGCTTGGGCGGTGCGAACACTGAAGCTTTCTTT.

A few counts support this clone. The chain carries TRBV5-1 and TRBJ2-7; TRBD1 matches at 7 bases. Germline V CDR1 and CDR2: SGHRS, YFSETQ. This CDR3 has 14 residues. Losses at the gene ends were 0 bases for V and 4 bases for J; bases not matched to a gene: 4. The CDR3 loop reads CASSLGTRGYEQYF. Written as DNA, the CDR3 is TGCGCCAGCAGCTTGGGGACCAGGGGGTACGAGCAGTACTTC.

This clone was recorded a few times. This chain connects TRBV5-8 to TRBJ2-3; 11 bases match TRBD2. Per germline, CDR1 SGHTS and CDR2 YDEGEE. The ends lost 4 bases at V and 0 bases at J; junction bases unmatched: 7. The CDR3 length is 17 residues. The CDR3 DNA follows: TGTGCCAGCAGCCACCTGCGGACTAGCGGGAGCACAGATACGCAGTATTTT. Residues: CASSHLRTSGSTDTQYF.

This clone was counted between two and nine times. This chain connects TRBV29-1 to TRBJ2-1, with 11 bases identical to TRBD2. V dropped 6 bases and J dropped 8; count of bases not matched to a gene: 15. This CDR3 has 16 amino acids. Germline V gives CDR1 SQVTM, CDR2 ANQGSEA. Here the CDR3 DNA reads TGCAGCGTCTTAACTAGCGGGGGCTCTCTTGGGGATGAGCAGTTCTTC. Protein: CSVLTSGGSLGDEQFF.

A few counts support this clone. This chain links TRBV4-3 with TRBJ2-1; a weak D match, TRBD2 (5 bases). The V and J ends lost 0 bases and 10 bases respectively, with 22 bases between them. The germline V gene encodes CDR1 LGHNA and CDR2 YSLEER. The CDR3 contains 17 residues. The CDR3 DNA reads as TGCGCCAGCAGCCAAGAAGTCCCGAAGGCCTTCCAGCGGGAGCAGTTCTTC. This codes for CASSQEVPKAFQREQFF.

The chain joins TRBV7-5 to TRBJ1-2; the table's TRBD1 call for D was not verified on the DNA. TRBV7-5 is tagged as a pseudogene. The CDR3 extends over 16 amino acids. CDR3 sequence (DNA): TGTGCCAGAAGCCTCATACGGACAGTTGCGAACTATGGCTACACCTTC. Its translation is CARSLIRTVANYGYTF.

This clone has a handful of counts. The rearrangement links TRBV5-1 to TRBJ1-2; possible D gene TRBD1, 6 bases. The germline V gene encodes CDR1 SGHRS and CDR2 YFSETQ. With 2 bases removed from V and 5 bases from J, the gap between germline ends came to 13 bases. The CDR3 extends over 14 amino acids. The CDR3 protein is CASSLQGGQYGYTF. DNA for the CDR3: TGCGCCAGCAGCTTACAGGGAGGGCAGTATGGCTACACCTTC.

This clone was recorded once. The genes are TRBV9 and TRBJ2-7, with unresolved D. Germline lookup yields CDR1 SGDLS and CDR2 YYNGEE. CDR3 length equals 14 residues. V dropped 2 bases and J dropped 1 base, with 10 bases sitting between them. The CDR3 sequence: CASSVLDGSYEQYF. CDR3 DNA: TGTGCCAGCAGCGTCCTAGACGGTTCCTACGAGCAGTACTTC.

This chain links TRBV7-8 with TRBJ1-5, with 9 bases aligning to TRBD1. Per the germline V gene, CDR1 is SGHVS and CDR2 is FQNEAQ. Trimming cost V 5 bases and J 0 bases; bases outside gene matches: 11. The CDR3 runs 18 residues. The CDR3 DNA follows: TGTGCCAGCAGCCATCAACGGCGGGACAGGGTTAGCAATCAGCCCCAGCATTTT. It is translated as CASSHQRRDRVSNQPQHF.

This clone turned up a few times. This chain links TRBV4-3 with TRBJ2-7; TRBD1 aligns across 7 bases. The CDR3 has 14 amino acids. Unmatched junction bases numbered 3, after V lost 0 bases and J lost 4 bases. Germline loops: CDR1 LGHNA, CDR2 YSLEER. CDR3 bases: TGCGCCAGCAGCCAAGAGACAGGGTGGTACGAGCAGTACTTC. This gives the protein CASSQETGWYEQYF.

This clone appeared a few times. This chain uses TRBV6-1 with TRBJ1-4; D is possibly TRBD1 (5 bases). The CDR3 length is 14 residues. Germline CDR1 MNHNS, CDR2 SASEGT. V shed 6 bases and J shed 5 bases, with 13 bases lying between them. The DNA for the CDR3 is TGTGCCAGCAGGGTAGGGCCAGGGAATGAAAAACTGTTTTTT. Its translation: CASRVGPGNEKLFF.

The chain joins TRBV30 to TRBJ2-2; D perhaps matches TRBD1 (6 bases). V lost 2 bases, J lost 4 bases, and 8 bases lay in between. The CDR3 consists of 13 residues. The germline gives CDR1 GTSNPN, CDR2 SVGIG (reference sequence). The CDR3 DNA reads TGTGCCTGGAGTCAGGGGAGCACCGGGGAGCTGTTTTTT. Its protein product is CAWSQGSTGELFF.

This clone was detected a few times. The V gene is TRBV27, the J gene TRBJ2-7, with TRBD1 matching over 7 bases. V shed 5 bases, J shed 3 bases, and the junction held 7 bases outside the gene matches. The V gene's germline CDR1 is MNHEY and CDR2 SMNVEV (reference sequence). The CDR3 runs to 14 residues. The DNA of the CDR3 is TGTGCCAGCAGTATGCACGGGACAGTCTACGAGCAGTACTTC. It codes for CASSMHGTVYEQYF.

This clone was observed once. The CDR3 bases are TGTGCCAGCAGCGCTAGCCCCGGGGACAGAGCTTATGGCTACACCTTC. It yields the protein CASSASPGDRAYGYTF. This chain uses TRBV13 with TRBJ1-2, with 7 nucleotides matching TRBD1. Losses at the gene ends were 5 bases for V and 5 bases for J; bases not matched to a gene: 14. Germline V gives CDR1 PRHDT, CDR2 FYEKMQ (reference sequence). This CDR3 has 16 amino acids.

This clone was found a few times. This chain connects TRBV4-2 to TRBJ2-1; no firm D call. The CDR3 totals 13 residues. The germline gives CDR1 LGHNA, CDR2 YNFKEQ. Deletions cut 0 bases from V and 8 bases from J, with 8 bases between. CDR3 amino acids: CASSQDDPDEQFF. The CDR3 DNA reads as TGTGCCAGCAGCCAAGATGATCCGGATGAGCAGTTCTTC.

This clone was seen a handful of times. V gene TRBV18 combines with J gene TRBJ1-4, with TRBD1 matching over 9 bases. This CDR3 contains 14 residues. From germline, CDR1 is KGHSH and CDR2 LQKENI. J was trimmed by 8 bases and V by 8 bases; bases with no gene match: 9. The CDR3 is CASRTGDDPEKLFF. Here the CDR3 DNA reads TGTGCCAGCCGGACAGGGGATGATCCAGAAAAACTGTTTTTT.

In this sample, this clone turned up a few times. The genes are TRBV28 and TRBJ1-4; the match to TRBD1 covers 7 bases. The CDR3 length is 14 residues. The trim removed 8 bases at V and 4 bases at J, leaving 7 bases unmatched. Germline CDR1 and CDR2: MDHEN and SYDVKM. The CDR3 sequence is CASDTRGLNEKLFF. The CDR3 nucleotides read TGTGCCAGCGATACGAGGGGGCTTAATGAAAAACTGTTTTTT. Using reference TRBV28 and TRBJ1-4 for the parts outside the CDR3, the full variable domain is DVKVTQSSRYLVKRTGEKVFLECVQDMDHENMFWYRQDPGLGLRLIYFSYDVKMKEKGDIPEGYSVSREKKERFSLILESASTNQTSMYLCASDTRGLNEKLFFGSGTQLSVL.